This entry describes one T cell receptor (beta chain). Its antigen is still unknown. This sample was included in a study of CD4 T cells in relation to SARS-CoV-2 and coronaviruses. The CDR3 spans 15 residues. Losses at the gene ends were 9 bases for V and 6 bases for J; bases not matched to a gene: 12. Germline CDR1 LNHDA, CDR2 SQIVND (reference sequence). CD4+ T cells from unexposed donors were obtained before the COVID-19 pandemic (2011-2018). CD4+ T cells were isolated from the cells after roughly 11 days of culture. Method: immunoSEQ multiplex PCR; TCRdb's copy keeps in-frame clones and lacks some. The sample has approximately 19,000 clones, roughly 80% seen once.

The chain links TRBV19 to TRBJ2-4; 9 positions agree with TRBD1. Sample: CD4+ T cells from PBMCs, cultured in vitro. This receptor was identified in a human donor in good health. The DNA of the CDR3 is TGTGCCAGCACCCGAACTCCGGGACAGGGAAACATTCAGTACTTC. The encoded protein is CASTRTPGQGNIQYF.